The rows below give T cell receptor beta chains drawn from one sample of a study of shared clonotypes between healthy human individuals. TCRdb's copy holds only in-frame clones and misses some; the assay was immunoSEQ multiplex PCR. The sample records about 520,000 clones, 78% being singletons. The sequenced sample consisted of PBMCs. The receptors shown here come from a middle-aged woman in good health. Some clones in this sample may be carry-over from other donors' samples. The CDR3 runs from the conserved cysteine through the conserved F or W. Fields, in order: V gene, CDR3 protein.

V: TRBV5-6
CDR3: CASSSIYNEQFF

V: TRBV28
CDR3: CASSLVPYEQYF

V: TRBV11-2
CDR3: CASTSVSAGGRDEQFF

V: TRBV15
CDR3: CATSRDLEPTNEQFF

V: TRBV29-1
CDR3: CSVGAGRDTEAFF

V: TRBV12-5
CDR3: CASGLAGTSSYEQYF

V: TRBV11-3
CDR3: CASSPGLAEYNEQFF

V: TRBV15
CDR3: CATSRGSRAHEQYF

V: TRBV19
CDR3: CASSYSPGSVYNEQFF

V: TRBV21-1
CDR3: CASRGQGSSYEQYF

V: TRBV2
CDR3: CASSRQGADHYGYTF

V: TRBV9
CDR3: CASSDQQAGGYEQFF

V: TRBV25-1
CDR3: CASSDGEQYF

V: TRBV28
CDR3: CASSSGVSYEQYF

V: TRBV2
CDR3: CASRAQGASNQPQHF

V: TRBV6-1
CDR3: CASSAQPNTEAFF

V: TRBV28
CDR3: CASSLFAGNQPQHF

V: TRBV2
CDR3: CASSGPDRVGGQETQYF

V: TRBV30
CDR3: CAWSVGGLSYEQYF

V: TRBV7-9
CDR3: CASSFWEETQYF

V: TRBV6-1
CDR3: CASSEAQGPGWEKLFF

V: TRBV19
CDR3: CASSPAHRFLSYNEQFF

V: TRBV27
CDR3: CASRGVFYTDTQYF

V: TRBV21-1
CDR3: CASSTGTDYGYTF

V: TRBV6-1
CDR3: CASSSDAASSYF

V: TRBV2
CDR3: CAILRLAGRTYNEQFF

V: TRBV11-2
CDR3: CASSPGTVQGGYTF

V: TRBV5-1
CDR3: CASSTGDRTNYGYTF

V: TRBV9
CDR3: CASSANLGGFSGNTIYF

V: TRBV5-5
CDR3: CASSFSGTGNEKLFF

V: TRBV11-2
CDR3: CASSLVPQNTEAFF

V: TRBV15
CDR3: CATSRDLPGSTDTQYF

V: TRBV2
CDR3: CASSVPGGHYEQYF